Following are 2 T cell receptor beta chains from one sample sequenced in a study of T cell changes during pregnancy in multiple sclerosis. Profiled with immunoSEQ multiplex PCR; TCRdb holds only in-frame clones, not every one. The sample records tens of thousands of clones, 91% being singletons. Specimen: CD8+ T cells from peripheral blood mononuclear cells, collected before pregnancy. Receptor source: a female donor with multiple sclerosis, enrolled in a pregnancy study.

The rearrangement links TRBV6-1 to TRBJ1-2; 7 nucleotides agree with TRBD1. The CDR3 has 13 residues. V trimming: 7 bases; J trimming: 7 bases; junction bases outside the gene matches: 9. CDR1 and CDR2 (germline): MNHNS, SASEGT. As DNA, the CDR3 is TGTGCCAGCATGGAAAGGGGGCTGTCTGGCTACACCTTC. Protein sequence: CASMERGLSGYTF.

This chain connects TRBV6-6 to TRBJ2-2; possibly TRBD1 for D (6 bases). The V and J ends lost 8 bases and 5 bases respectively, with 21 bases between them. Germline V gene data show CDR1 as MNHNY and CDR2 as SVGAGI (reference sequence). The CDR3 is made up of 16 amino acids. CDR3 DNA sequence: TGTGCCAGCCCAAAAGCGCAGGTTCAGGGGACCGGGGAGCTGTTTTTT. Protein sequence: CASPKAQVQGTGELFF.